These 6 T cell receptor beta chains were all obtained from the same sample, sequenced in a study of blood T cell repertoires in COVID-19. Here immunoSEQ multiplex PCR was the method, and the copy in TCRdb shows in-frame clones only, minus some. The table records over 60,000 clones, approximately 92% of them present only once. Sequencing was carried out using peripheral blood. The receptor source for this set is a man older than 75 with acute or convalescent COVID-19.

This rearrangement joins TRBV2 to TRBJ2-5; D uncertain. V lost 10 bases and J 5 bases, leaving 14 bases between the germline ends. The CDR3 covers 12 residues. CDR1 and CDR2 (germline): SNHLY, FYNNEI. Here the CDR3 DNA reads TGTGCCACCACTCAGGAATCCGAGACCCAGTACTTC. Translated, it gives CATTQESETQYF.

This chain links TRBV7-9 with TRBJ1-4; the match to TRBD1 covers 7 bases. The CDR3 is 15 amino acids. Germline V lookup: CDR1 SEHNR, CDR2 FQNEAQ (reference sequence). V trimming: 1 base; J trimming: 5 bases; junction bases outside the gene matches: 4. CDR3 region: CASSLGQGVNEKLFF. For the CDR3, the DNA is TGTGCCAGCAGCTTAGGGCAGGGGGTCAATGAAAAACTGTTTTTT.

The chain has TRBV10-3 and TRBJ2-3, with D possibly TRBD2 on 8 matching bases. The CDR3 is made up of 14 amino acids. V lost 10 bases to trimming and J lost 2 bases, with 16 bases between them. Germline V gene data show CDR1 as ENHRY and CDR2 as SYGVKD. CDR3 coding DNA: TGTGCCACCGGGGGGGGACAGCTCACAGATACGCAGTATTTT. It codes for CATGGGQLTDTQYF.

The chain is built from TRBV7-2 and TRBJ2-1; possibly TRBD2 for D (5 bases). The CDR3 spans 15 residues. CDR1 is SGHTA, CDR2 FQGNSA, per germline. The ends were cut back, 4 bases at V and 0 bases at J, with 10 bases in the middle. CDR3 region: CASSSYSGSYNEQFF. DNA for the CDR3: TGTGCCAGCAGCTCTTACAGCGGCTCCTACAATGAGCAGTTCTTC.

This chain uses TRBV5-6 with TRBJ1-2; 8 bases agree with TRBD1. The length of the CDR3 is 16 residues. The germline V gene encodes CDR1 SGHDT and CDR2 YYEEEE. The junction had 12 bases not matched to a gene; V was cut back by 3 bases and J by 5 bases. The DNA of the CDR3 is TGTGCCAGCAGCTCGAACCCCGGGACAGGTGATTATGGCTACACCTTC. Its protein is CASSSNPGTGDYGYTF.

The sample holds one count of this clone. In DNA form, the CDR3 reads TGTGCCAGCAGGGTAACAGGGGTCTGGAACAATGAGCAGTTCTTC. Translation: CASRVTGVWNNEQFF. The chain is built from TRBV5-4 and TRBJ2-1; TRBD1 agrees at 7 bases. Per germline, CDR1 SGHNT and CDR2 YYREEE (reference sequence). This CDR3 is 15 amino acids long. With 5 bases clipped from V and 5 bases from J, the junction kept 10 bases outside the gene matches. The full variable domain, its missing parts supplied by reference TRBV5-4 and TRBJ2-1, is ETGVTQSPTHLIKTRGQQVTLRCSSQSGHNTVSWYQQALGQGPQFIFQYYREEENGRGNFPPRFSGLQFPNYSSELNVNALELDDSALYLCASRVTGVWNNEQFFGPGTRLTVL.